These T cell receptor beta chains were read from a single sample in a study of T cell changes during pregnancy in multiple sclerosis. Profiled with immunoSEQ multiplex PCR; TCRdb holds only in-frame clones, not every one. The repertoire holds about 75,000 clones, more than 80% seen once, with about 1% in the top ten. This specimen consisted of peripheral blood, obtained in the first trimester of pregnancy. The receptors derive from a female donor in good health, enrolled as a control in a pregnancy study. Each CDR3 is given with its conserved first and last residue. The D gene is left open where the match is weak. Clone sizes are given selectively: once, few, many, or a class where the clone is expanded.

V	D	size	J	CDR3	DNA
TRBV2	.	.	TRBJ1-3	CASRAPPDTIYF	TGTGCCTCCCGCGCCCCCCCGGACACCATATATTTT
TRBV5-1	TRBD1	.	TRBJ1-4	CASSRTGETKEKLFF	TGCGCCAGCAGCCGTACAGGGGAGACTAAAGAAAAACTGTTTTTT
TRBV12-5	TRBD1	.	TRBJ2-6	CASGLVQGASGANVLTF	TGTGCTAGTGGTTTGGTCCAGGGGGCCTCGGGGGCCAACGTCCTGACTTTC
TRBV9	TRBD2	.	TRBJ2-1	CASSVGLAGFLEQFF	TGTGCCAGCAGCGTAGGACTAGCGGGGTTTCTTGAGCAGTTCTTC
TRBV5-1	.	.	TRBJ1-3	CASSLVQVSGNTIYF	TGCGCCAGCAGCTTGGTGCAGGTATCTGGAAACACCATATATTTT
TRBV5-8	.	.	TRBJ2-3	CASSGGRFRSTDTQYF	TGTGCCAGCAGCGGGGGCAGGTTCCGATCTACAGATACGCAGTATTTT
TRBV6-1	.	.	TRBJ2-6	CASSEALSLVRSGANVLTF	TGTGCCAGCAGTGAAGCGCTGTCCCTAGTACGCTCTGGGGCCAACGTCCTGACTTTC
TRBV25-1	.	.	TRBJ1-1	CASGGGRLNTEAFF	TGTGCCAGCGGGGGGGGGCGTTTGAACACTGAAGCTTTCTTT
TRBV5-5	.	.	TRBJ1-2	CASSSARGIDGYTF	TGTGCCAGCAGCTCCGCTCGGGGAATCGATGGCTACACCTTC
TRBV19	TRBD1	.	TRBJ2-5	CASSIRTGAQETQYF	TGTGCCAGTAGTATCAGAACAGGGGCCCAAGAGACCCAGTACTTC
TRBV28	.	.	TRBJ1-1	CASSPPQGANTEAFF	TGTGCCAGCAGTCCCCCCCAGGGTGCGAACACTGAAGCTTTCTTT
TRBV2	.	.	TRBJ1-6	CASGAQGWKNSPLHF	TGTGCCAGCGGGGCACAGGGTTGGAAAAATTCACCCCTCCACTTT
TRBV7-9	.	.	TRBJ1-4	CASSLLGGGFGNEKLFF	TGTGCCAGCAGCTTACTGGGGGGGGGATTCGGGAATGAAAAACTGTTTTTT
TRBV4-2	TRBD2	.	TRBJ2-3	CASSQDLRASGYTDTQYF	TGTGCCAGCAGCCAAGATCTGAGGGCTAGCGGGTACACAGATACGCAGTATTTT
TRBV30	.	.	TRBJ1-3	CAQTAGPGNTIYF	TGTGCCCAGACGGCAGGGCCTGGAAACACCATATATTTT
TRBV5-1	TRBD2	.	TRBJ2-7	CASSLGLAGLYEQYF	TGCGCCAGCAGCTTGGGCCTAGCGGGGTTGTACGAGCAGTACTTC
TRBV18	.	.	TRBJ2-3	CASSARGSTDTQYF	TGTGCCAGCTCAGCCCGGGGGAGCACAGATACGCAGTATTTT
TRBV28	TRBD2	.	TRBJ2-7	CASSLRGSGRGEQYF	TGTGCCAGCAGTTTAAGGGGTAGCGGGAGAGGCGAGCAGTACTTC
TRBV19	.	.	TRBJ2-3	CASTPRGADTQYF	TGTGCCAGTACCCCCAGAGGCGCAGATACGCAGTATTTT
TRBV2	TRBD1	once	TRBJ2-3	CASSDRTGRSTDTQYF	TGTGCCAGCAGTGATAGGACAGGCCGGAGCACAGATACGCAGTATTTT
TRBV11-3	.	.	TRBJ1-1	CASSLGQGNTEAFF	TGTGCCAGCAGCTTAGGGCAGGGGAACACTGAAGCTTTCTTT
TRBV6-4	TRBD2	.	TRBJ2-1	CASSVAGAYNEQFF	TGTGCCAGCAGTGTAGCGGGGGCCTACAATGAGCAGTTCTTC
TRBV7-2	TRBD1	.	TRBJ2-3	CASSPFPRGRTDTQYF	TGTGCCAGCAGCCCATTCCCTAGGGGGCGAACAGATACGCAGTATTTT
TRBV6-5	TRBD2	.	TRBJ2-2	CASSRAGAGELFF	TGTGCCAGCAGTCGAGCGGGGGCCGGGGAGCTGTTTTTT
TRBV7-6	TRBD1	.	TRBJ1-1	CASSLARTGGQTEAFF	TGTGCCAGCAGCTTAGCTCGCACAGGGGGCCAAACTGAAGCTTTCTTT
TRBV19	TRBD1	.	TRBJ1-2	CASSTEPRGTLYGYTF	TGTGCCAGTAGTACAGAACCCAGGGGGACCCTCTATGGCTACACCTTC
TRBV5-6	.	.	TRBJ2-3	CASSLGGGGTTDTQYF	TGTGCCAGCAGCCTAGGGGGGGGAGGGACCACAGATACGCAGTATTTT
TRBV2	.	few	TRBJ1-1	CASSSEAGANTEAFF	TGTGCCAGCAGTTCCGAGGCGGGGGCGAACACTGAAGCTTTCTTT
TRBV5-6	TRBD2	once	TRBJ2-1	CASSLAGGPDYEQFF	TGTGCCAGCAGCCTAGCGGGGGGGCCTGATTATGAGCAGTTCTTC
TRBV20-1	.	.	TRBJ2-5	CNDGTLETQYF	TGCAATGATGGGACTCTAGAGACCCAGTACTTC
TRBV19	TRBD1	.	TRBJ1-1	CASSRSTGLGAEAFF	TGTGCCAGTAGCCGATCGACAGGGTTAGGCGCTGAAGCTTTCTTT
TRBV15	.	.	TRBJ1-3	CATSRDPGSGGNTIYF	TGTGCCACCAGCAGAGATCCGGGTTCTGGTGGAAACACCATATATTTT
TRBV1	.	.	TRBJ2-2	CTSSQDPDRTSGANTGELFF	TGCACCAGCAGCCAAGATCCGGACCGGACTAGCGGAGCGAACACCGGGGAGCTGTTTTTT
TRBV9	TRBD1	.	TRBJ1-2	CASSVTEGAPYTF	TGTGCCAGCAGCGTAACAGAGGGGGCTCCCTACACCTTC
TRBV6-1	TRBD1	.	TRBJ1-5	CASKMIQGIQPQHF	TGTGCCAGCAAAATGATACAGGGGATTCAGCCCCAGCATTTT
TRBV4-2	.	.	TRBJ1-1	CASSPQVLNTEAFF	TGTGCCAGCAGCCCACAGGTTTTGAACACTGAAGCTTTCTTT
TRBV28	.	.	TRBJ2-7	CASTTPRGSYEQYF	TGTGCCAGCACTACCCCCCGGGGGTCCTACGAGCAGTACTTC
TRBV5-1	TRBD1	.	TRBJ2-5	CASSLTGEETQYF	TGCGCCAGCAGCCTGACAGGGGAAGAGACCCAGTACTTC
TRBV6-1	.	.	TRBJ2-5	CASSKEEGETQYF	TGTGCCAGCAGTAAAGAGGAGGGGGAGACCCAGTACTTC
TRBV15	.	.	TRBJ2-5	CATSRPGGPGETQYF	TGTGCCACCAGCCGCCCAGGGGGGCCCGGAGAGACCCAGTACTTC